This TCR beta chain was sequenced during a study of shared clonotypes between healthy human individuals. The CDR3 runs 18 residues. CDR1 PRHDT and CDR2 FYEKMQ come from the germline V gene (reference sequence). V dropped 2 bases and J dropped 3; count of bases not matched to a gene: 13. In the naive CD8 group, cells lacked CD45RO and were positively selected for CCR7, so terminally differentiated effector memory CD45RA+ cells were left out. Study-level results: Clonotype sharing among the donors was expected to vary with sequencing depth.

As concerns this clone: Its antigen remains unknown.

The data were produced by immunoSEQ multiplex PCR, yet TCRdb's version contains in-frame clones alone and is incomplete. Of about 2.1 million clones listed, under 95% are singletons. This sequence was found in a man aged 18-30 years in good health. Some clones in this sample may be carry-over from other donors' samples. The V and J genes are TRBV13 and TRBJ1-1; 9 nucleotides line up with TRBD1. The sequenced sample consisted of naive CD8+ T cells from PBMCs. The CDR3 spells CASSLTPEPQGADTEAFF. CDR3 sequence (DNA): TGTGCCAGCAGCTTAACCCCCGAGCCACAGGGGGCGGACACTGAAGCTTTCTTT.